These 32 T cell receptor beta chains share one sample of origin, sequenced in a study of blood T cell repertoires in COVID-19 (dated by TCRdb to about 2020). Libraries were prepared through the immunoSEQ multiplex PCR assay. Drawn from immuneACCESS, this table holds only the in-frame rearrangements with V and J called that TCRdb kept. Clones are partly lost; checked studies trace under half to an unresolved V gene and leave the rest unexplained. In this sample the table shows 250,000 to 300,000 clones, roughly 90% of which occur a single time. Jointly, the top ten make up around 1.9% of the sample. The sample was PBMCs or T cells enriched from blood (not recorded which). The receptor set was obtained from a woman aged 60-75 years who had recovered from COVID-19.

The chain joins TRBV30 to TRBJ2-7; a possible D gene is TRBD2 (7 bases). The V end lost 0 bases, the J end lost 2 bases, and 14 bases lay between the germline ends. The CDR3 covers 15 residues. From germline, CDR1 is GTSNPN and CDR2 SVGIG (reference sequence). The CDR3 sequence is CAWSVGGARTYEQYF. CDR3 nucleotide sequence: TGTGCCTGGAGTGTAGGGGGGGCGAGGACCTACGAGCAGTACTTC. Full variable domain (outside the CDR3, taken from reference TRBV30 and TRBJ2-7): SQTIHQWPATLVQPVGSPLSLECTVEGTSNPNLYWYRQAAGRGLQLLFYSVGIGQISSEVPQNLSASRPQDRQFILSSKKLLLSDSGFYLCAWSVGGARTYEQYFGPGTRLTVT.

The chain links TRBV7-9 to TRBJ2-5; D remains unclear. Trimming cost V 5 bases and J 5 bases, with 3 bases left between them. This CDR3 contains 10 residues. The germline gives CDR1 SEHNR, CDR2 FQNEAQ (reference sequence). For the CDR3, the DNA is TGTGCCAGCAGCCAGGAGACCCAGTACTTC. Protein: CASSQETQYF.

The rearrangement links TRBV10-3 to TRBJ1-4; TRBD1 matches at 8 bases. The CDR3 consists of 13 residues. Germline-derived CDR1 and CDR2 are ENHRY and SYGVKD. The J segment lost 5 bases and the V segment lost 10 bases, leaving 6 bases of the junction unmatched. The DNA of the CDR3 is TGTGCCAGCCAGGACAGGGAAAATGAAAAACTGTTTTTT. This gives the protein CASQDRENEKLFF.

The chain uses TRBV4-2 and TRBJ2-5; 7 bases align to TRBD2. V lost 0 bases to trimming and J lost 4 bases; unmatched junction nucleotides: 5. This CDR3 is built from 15 residues. Germline loops: CDR1 LGHNA, CDR2 YNFKEQ. The CDR3 reads CASSQDGTTRETQYF. DNA for the CDR3: TGTGCCAGCAGCCAAGATGGGACTACTCGAGAGACCCAGTACTTC.

The J gene is TRBJ2-3, the V gene TRBV5-5, with 12 bases identical to TRBD2. CDR3 size: 16 residues. J lost 3 bases, V lost 3 bases, and 5 bases had no gene match. The V gene's germline CDR1 is SGHKS and CDR2 YYEKEE (reference sequence). CDR3 in amino acids: CASSSLAGGGTDTQYF. For the CDR3, the DNA is TGTGCCAGCAGCTCGCTAGCGGGAGGGGGTACAGATACGCAGTATTTT.

The chain joins TRBV27 to TRBJ1-5; D uncertain. The CDR3 consists of 15 residues. CDR1 and CDR2 (germline): MNHEY, SMNVEV (reference sequence). The V and J ends lost 5 bases and 7 bases respectively, with 18 bases between them. CDR3 in DNA: TGTGCCAGCAGTCCCCAAGCGGGGATGGGGCAGCCCCAGCATTTT. It yields the protein CASSPQAGMGQPQHF.

This chain uses TRBV14 with TRBJ1-1; D not certain. The ends were cut back, 4 bases at V and 2 bases at J, with 20 bases in the middle. The CDR3 spans 17 residues. Germline assignment: CDR1 SGHDN and CDR2 FVKESK. The CDR3 protein is CASSPLIGLGSNTEAFF. DNA for the CDR3: TGTGCCAGCAGCCCCTTGATTGGGTTAGGGAGCAACACTGAAGCTTTCTTT. Variable domain in full (rest from reference TRBV14 and TRBJ1-1): EAGVTQFPSHSVIEKGQTVTLRCDPISGHDNLYWYRRVMGKEIKFLLHFVKESKQDESGMPNNRFLAERTGGTYSTLKVQPAELEDSGVYFCASSPLIGLGSNTEAFFGQGTRLTVV.

This clone was picked up one time. V and J are TRBV5-4 and TRBJ1-4, with 8 nucleotides matching TRBD1. Unmatched junction bases numbered 4, after V lost 2 bases and J lost 4 bases. The CDR3 is 15 residues long. CDR1 is SGHNT and CDR2 is YYREEE in the germline V gene (reference sequence). The CDR3 loop reads CASSFGQGLNEKLFF. The CDR3 nucleotides are TGTGCCAGCAGCTTCGGACAGGGCCTTAATGAAAAACTGTTTTTT.

The rearrangement uses TRBV21-1 and TRBJ1-6. TRBV21-1 is designated a pseudogene. The CDR3 extends over 15 amino acids. CDR3 sequence (DNA): TGTGCCAGCTCTTCCCGGTCGAGATATAATTCACCCCTCCACTTT. Translated, it gives CASSSRSRYNSPLHF.

CDR3 loop: CATSDFTGGSEQFF. The CDR3 nucleotides are TGTGCCACCAGTGACTTCACAGGGGGGAGTGAGCAGTTCTTC. The gene calls are TRBV24-1 and TRBJ2-1, with 8 bases that match TRBD1. CDR3 length: 14 amino acids. With 4 bases clipped from V and 9 bases from J, the junction kept 7 bases outside the gene matches. The germline V gene has CDR1 KGHDR and CDR2 SFDVKD.

This rearrangement joins TRBV5-4 to TRBJ2-7; 7 bases align to TRBD2. There are 15 residues in the CDR3. J gave up 2 bases and V 4 bases, and 9 bases lay outside the gene matches. CDR1 is SGHNT, CDR2 YYREEE, per germline (reference sequence). The CDR3 sequence: CASSPAGTSAYEQYF. The CDR3 DNA is TGTGCCAGCAGCCCCGCAGGAACTAGCGCCTACGAGCAGTACTTC.

The CDR3 DNA reads TGTGCCAGCAGCTCACAGGCTTTCTATGGCTACACCTTC. This codes for CASSSQAFYGYTF. The rearrangement links TRBV7-9 to TRBJ1-2, with TRBD1 as a possible D gene (5 bases). This CDR3 contains 13 residues. Germline V gene data show CDR1 as SEHNR and CDR2 as FQNEAQ (reference sequence). Trimming pared 4 bases from V and 4 bases from J, leaving 10 bases between.

The chain uses TRBV5-1 and TRBJ1-1; D is unresolved. Germline CDR1 reads SGHRS; CDR2 reads YFSETQ. CDR3 length: 14 amino acids. Trimming cost V 2 bases and J 0 bases, with 8 bases left between them. The CDR3 DNA reads TGCGCCAGCAGCTTCGAGGTTTTGAACACTGAAGCTTTCTTT. This sequence encodes CASSFEVLNTEAFF.

The chain has TRBV28 and TRBJ1-2, with D tentatively TRBD1 (6 bases). The CDR3 has 12 residues. The germline V gene encodes CDR1 MDHEN and CDR2 SYDVKM. The V end lost 8 bases, the J end lost 9 bases, and 16 bases lay between the germline ends. The CDR3: CASGTRQERYTF. The CDR3 DNA reads TGTGCCAGCGGGACCCGACAGGAACGCTACACCTTC.

This clone appeared once. This sequence joins TRBV5-1 and TRBJ2-1; D gene ambiguous. Germline V CDR1 and CDR2: SGHRS, YFSETQ. V was trimmed by 0 bases and J by 0 bases, leaving 7 bases between them. This CDR3 is 15 amino acids long. Written as DNA, the CDR3 is TGCGCCAGCAGCTTGGCTGCGGTCTCCTACAATGAGCAGTTCTTC. This sequence encodes CASSLAAVSYNEQFF.

Only a few counts were recorded for this clone. The rearrangement uses TRBV27 and TRBJ2-7; a weak D match, TRBD1 (5 bases). This CDR3 has 16 amino acids. Germline CDR1 is MNHEY and CDR2 is SMNVEV (reference sequence). V was pared by 2 bases and J by 5 bases, with 19 bases between. The CDR3 bases are TGTGCCAGCAGTTTAAGGTGGGGCACCACCAACCACGAGCAGTACTTC. This gives the protein CASSLRWGTTNHEQYF.

The chain uses TRBV23-1 and TRBJ2-7, with a weak D call TRBD2 (6 bases). TRBV23-1 is marked as an open reading frame, function uncertain. V was cut by 8 bases and J by 5 bases, with 13 bases left in between. CDR3 length: 12 residues. CDR3 in amino acids: CASVSEGDEQYF. The CDR3 nucleotides are TGCGCCAGCGTGTCGGAGGGCGACGAGCAGTACTTC.

This rearrangement joins TRBV11-3 to TRBJ2-7; the match to TRBD1 covers 10 bases. The V gene's germline CDR1 is SGHNT and CDR2 YENEEA. The CDR3 spans 14 residues. With 5 bases clipped from V and 5 bases from J, the junction kept 6 bases outside the gene matches. The CDR3 sequence is CASSTGQGSDEQYF. CDR3 sequence (DNA): TGTGCCAGCAGCACGGGACAGGGGTCCGACGAGCAGTACTTC. Based on the CDR3 plus reference TRBV11-3 and TRBJ2-7, the full variable domain is EAGVVQSPRYKIIEKKQPVAFWCNPISGHNTLYWYLQNLGQGPELLIRYENEEAVDDSQLPKDRFSAERLKGVDSTLKIQPAELGDSAVYLCASSTGQGSDEQYFGPGTRLTVT.

The chain has TRBV24-1 and TRBJ2-3; TRBD1 matches at 10 bases. The germline CDR1 and CDR2 sequences are KGHDR and SFDVKD. V lost 3 bases to trimming and J lost 6 bases; unmatched junction nucleotides: 5. The CDR3 is made up of 15 amino acids. As DNA, the CDR3 is TGTGCCACCAGTGATCCCCGGACAGGGGGGGATACGCAGTATTTT. Encoded protein: CATSDPRTGGDTQYF.

The rearrangement joins TRBV7-8 to TRBJ1-4; no firm D call. Trimming stripped 1 base from V and 4 bases from J, with 10 bases between. This CDR3 spans 15 amino acids. CDR1 SGHVS and CDR2 FQNEAQ come from the germline V gene. The CDR3: CASSLEIDFNEKLFF. In DNA form, the CDR3 reads TGTGCCAGCAGCTTAGAAATAGATTTTAATGAAAAACTGTTTTTT.

The chain joins TRBV19 to TRBJ2-1; 13 nucleotides line up with TRBD2. V lost 5 bases to trimming and J lost 3 bases; unmatched junction nucleotides: 4. Germline V lookup: CDR1 LNHDA, CDR2 SQIVND (reference sequence). The CDR3 runs 16 residues. CDR3 loop: CASSPGLAGDYNEQFF. CDR3 bases: TGTGCCAGTAGTCCTGGACTAGCGGGAGACTACAATGAGCAGTTCTTC.

V gene TRBV9 combines with J gene TRBJ2-7, with TRBD2 matching over 11 bases. Germline CDR1 SGDLS, CDR2 YYNGEE. This CDR3 region has 16 residues. Germline trimming cut 4 bases from V and 6 bases from J; bases unmatched to any gene: 12. In DNA form, the CDR3 reads TGTGCCAGCAGCCCTGGACTAGCGGGCGAGTGGGTCGAGCAGTACTTC. Translation: CASSPGLAGEWVEQYF.

V and J are TRBV6-5 and TRBJ1-1; 7 nucleotides agree with TRBD1. CDR3 size: 15 residues. The ends lost 6 bases at V and 1 base at J; junction bases unmatched: 8. From germline, CDR1 is MNHEY and CDR2 SVGAGI. CDR3 in amino acids: CASSRGAGQNTEAFF. The CDR3 DNA follows: TGTGCCAGCAGCAGGGGGGCAGGGCAGAACACTGAAGCTTTCTTT.

The rearrangement joins TRBV19 to TRBJ2-7; 11 nucleotides match TRBD2. CDR3 size: 15 residues. V trimming: 3 bases; J trimming: 3 bases; junction bases outside the gene matches: 4. CDR1 and CDR2 (germline): LNHDA, SQIVND (reference sequence). CDR3 residues: CASSIGTSGYYEQYF. CDR3 sequence (DNA): TGTGCCAGTAGTATCGGGACTAGCGGTTACTACGAGCAGTACTTC. The full variable domain, with the rest looked up from reference TRBV19 and TRBJ2-7, is DGGITQSPKYLFRKEGQNVTLSCEQNLNHDAMYWYRQDPGQGLRLIYYSQIVNDFQKGDIAEGYSVSREKKESFPLTVTSAQKNPTAFYLCASSIGTSGYYEQYFGPGTRLTVT.

The chain recombines TRBV7-8 with TRBJ2-5, with TRBD2 identical over 8 bases. This CDR3 is built from 18 residues. The germline V gene has CDR1 SGHVS and CDR2 FQNEAQ. Trimming cost V 0 bases and J 2 bases; bases outside gene matches: 11. The CDR3 DNA sequence: TGTGCCAGCAGCTTAGCTTTAATGGGTGGCGGGAGGCAAGAGACCCAGTACTTC. This codes for CASSLALMGGGRQETQYF.

This chain links TRBV28 with TRBJ2-1, with TRBD1 matching 7 bases. CDR1 MDHEN and CDR2 SYDVKM come from the germline V gene. This CDR3 is 15 amino acids long. J gave up 0 bases and V 3 bases, and 2 bases lay outside the gene matches. The chain's CDR3 is CASSFRQGSYNEQFF. Written as DNA, the CDR3 is TGTGCCAGCAGTTTTCGACAGGGCTCCTACAATGAGCAGTTCTTC.

The gene calls are TRBV6-6 and TRBJ1-1, with a tentative D call TRBD1 (6 bases). Looked up from germline, CDR1 is MNHNY and CDR2 is SVGAGI (reference sequence). V was clipped by 6 bases and J by 6 bases, with 14 bases between them. The CDR3 covers 13 residues. CDR3 in amino acids: CASRSQGSAEAFF. Here the CDR3 DNA reads TGTGCCAGCAGGAGCCAGGGGAGCGCTGAAGCTTTCTTT.

This rearrangement joins TRBV18 to TRBJ1-1; D is undetermined. This CDR3 is built from 16 residues. The V end lost 2 bases, the J end lost 0 bases, and 13 bases lay between the germline ends. Germline V lookup: CDR1 KGHSH, CDR2 LQKENI. This CDR3 is CASSPVRAQMNTEAFF. CDR3 sequence (DNA): TGTGCCAGCTCACCAGTGAGGGCCCAAATGAACACTGAAGCTTTCTTT.

On this clone itself: Compared with germline, one end of the junction differs, possibly owing to a read error. The chain carries TRBV7-9 and TRBJ2-5; 7 bases match TRBD2. The CDR3 consists of 14 residues. CDR1 and CDR2 from the germline V gene are SEHNR and FQNEAQ (reference sequence). The CDR3 DNA reads TGTGCCAGCCGCTTCCGGGAGGACCAAGAGACCCAGTACTTC. Amino acids: CASRFREDQETQYF.

This rearrangement joins TRBV7-3 to TRBJ2-1, with 8 bases matching TRBD2. Trimming removed 2 bases from V and 2 bases from J; junction bases left unmatched: 8. CDR1 SGHTA and CDR2 FQGTGA come from the germline V gene. The length of the CDR3 is 17 residues. CDR3 region: CASSLFPAREAYNEQFF. As DNA, the CDR3 is TGTGCCAGCAGCTTATTCCCGGCGCGGGAGGCCTACAATGAGCAGTTCTTC.

This clone was observed a single time. The rearrangement links TRBV30 to TRBJ2-1; 12 nucleotides match TRBD1. CDR1 is GTSNPN and CDR2 is SVGIG in the germline V gene (reference sequence). Losses at the gene ends were 1 base for V and 7 bases for J; bases not matched to a gene: 5. CDR3 length: 15 residues. The chain's CDR3 is CAWSGGTGGFNEQFF. CDR3 coding DNA: TGTGCCTGGAGTGGCGGGACAGGGGGCTTTAATGAGCAGTTCTTC.

The chain uses TRBV10-3 and TRBJ2-5; tentatively, D is TRBD2 (6 bases). The V end lost 6 bases, the J end lost 7 bases, and 12 bases lay between the germline ends. In germline, CDR1 is ENHRY, CDR2 SYGVKD. The CDR3 is made up of 12 amino acids. CDR3 in amino acids: CAISGGDGTQYF. DNA of the CDR3: TGTGCCATCAGCGGAGGGGATGGGACCCAGTACTTC.